This T cell receptor (beta chain) was observed in a study of T cells in Graves' hyperthyroidism and ophthalmopathy. Amplification of TCR beta CDR3 regions used RNA as the template. HTBI primers drove first-round RT-PCR of the TCR CDR3. MiXCR, run by TCRdb on the multiplex PCR reads, gives a single entry per CDR3 protein. The sample comprises 450,000 to 700,000 distinct CDR3 sequences, more than 45% of which are singletons, and around 7.7% rests with the top ten. CDR3 size: 15 residues. Trimming shortened V by 4 bases and J by 10 bases, and 22 bases separated the two germline ends. Germline loops: CDR1 SGHVS, CDR2 FQNEAQ. The sample holds one count of this clonotype.

This clonotype was obtained from a woman in her late teens or twenties with Graves' hyperthyroidism. The sample comprised peripheral blood or thyroid tissue (not recorded which). The chain couples TRBV7-8 to TRBJ1-1; D is undetermined. CDR3 sequence reads: CASSSAPPTGETAFF. CDR3 in DNA: TGTGCCAGCAGCTCCGCACCGCCAACGGGAGAAACAGCTTTCTTT.